Below are 31 T cell receptor beta chains sequenced from a single sample in a study of T cell repertoires in cytomegalovirus infection. These TCRs' antigens remain unknown. From the reads, TCRdb called clonotypes with MiXCR, one entry per CDR3 protein. Found here are over 45,000 distinct CDR3 sequences, roughly 20% of them singletons; the top ten hold around a quarter. Sequences were derived from CD8+ T cells from cultured PBMCs, sampled from culture after CMV antigen stimulation. Receptors were obtained from a human donor in good health (CMV status not recorded). Some clones in this sample may be carry-over from other donors' samples.

This clonotype was recorded at least ten times. The V and J genes are TRBV7-2 and TRBJ1-3; D possibly corresponds to TRBD1 (6 bases). CDR1 is SGHTA, CDR2 FQGNSA, per germline. The germline V and J ends were trimmed by 5 bases and 3 bases, with 14 bases remaining between them. There are 15 residues in the CDR3. CDR3 bases: TGTGCCAGCAGCCAGACTGTAGGGGGTGGAAACACCATATATTTT. Translating gives CASSQTVGGGNTIYF. Together with reference TRBV7-2 and TRBJ1-3, the CDR3 gives the full variable domain: GAGVSQSPSNKVTEKGKDVELRCDPISGHTALYWYRQSLGQGLEFLIYFQGNSAPDKSGLPSDRFSAERTGGSVSTLTIQRTQQEDSAVYLCASSQTVGGGNTIYFGEGSWLTVV.

In nucleotides, the CDR3 is TGCGCCAGCAGCCAGGCAACTAGCGGGGATTACAATGAGCAGTTCTTC. As protein: CASSQATSGDYNEQFF. V and J are TRBV4-1 and TRBJ2-1, with TRBD2 identical over 10 bases. CDR1 and CDR2 (germline): MGHRA, YSYEKL. V was clipped by 3 bases and J by 4 bases; unmatched bases: 6. The CDR3 length is 16 residues.

This clonotype occurred a few times. The chain is built from TRBV7-2 and TRBJ2-7; the match to TRBD2 covers 8 bases. CDR3 length equals 14 residues. Germline V gene lookup returns CDR1 SGHTA and CDR2 FQGNSA. With 4 bases clipped from V and 1 base from J, the junction kept 3 bases outside the gene matches. The CDR3 sequence is CASSSGTSSYEQYF. The CDR3 DNA sequence: TGTGCCAGCAGCTCCGGGACTAGTTCCTACGAGCAGTACTTC.

There are many counts of this clonotype. The chain links TRBV7-9 to TRBJ2-3, with 8 nucleotides matching TRBD1. Per germline, CDR1 SEHNR and CDR2 FQNEAQ (reference sequence). The length of the CDR3 is 16 residues. The J segment lost 1 base and the V segment lost 7 bases, leaving 10 bases of the junction unmatched. The CDR3 DNA reads as TGTGCCAGCACCCCCGTAGACAGGGGACGCACAGATACGCAGTATTTT. Translated, it gives CASTPVDRGRTDTQYF.

The chain links TRBV6-2 or TRBV6-3 to TRBJ2-2, with D perhaps matching TRBD2 (5 bases). Germline assignment: CDR1 MNHEY and CDR2 SVGEGT. The CDR3 runs 13 residues. V lost 6 bases and J lost 4, with 9 bases in between. The CDR3 reads CASRERLTGELFF. DNA for the CDR3: TGTGCCAGCAGGGAGCGGCTCACCGGGGAGCTGTTTTTT.

This clonotype has more than one count but fewer than ten. The chain carries TRBV7-9 and TRBJ2-5, with 10 bases fitting TRBD1. The ends lost 1 base at V and 4 bases at J; junction bases unmatched: 12. CDR1 is SEHNR, CDR2 FQNEAQ, per germline (reference sequence). The CDR3 is made up of 18 amino acids. CDR3 in amino acids: CASSLGDGDRGNRETQYF. The DNA for the CDR3 is TGTGCCAGCAGCTTAGGCGACGGGGACAGGGGAAATCGAGAGACCCAGTACTTC.

The chain couples TRBV7-9 to TRBJ1-2; D remains unclear. The CDR3 is 15 residues long. The germline V gene has CDR1 SEHNR and CDR2 FQNEAQ (reference sequence). V lost 3 bases and J 0 bases, leaving 11 bases between the germline ends. The CDR3 reads CASSFTGIANYGYTF. CDR3 in DNA: TGTGCCAGCAGCTTTACGGGAATAGCTAACTATGGCTACACCTTC.

This chain links TRBV5-6 with TRBJ1-1, with 7 nucleotides matching TRBD1. The germline V gene has CDR1 SGHDT and CDR2 YYEEEE. This CDR3 has 14 amino acids. Unmatched junction bases numbered 11, after V lost 4 bases and J lost 8 bases. CDR3 sequence (DNA): TGTGCCAGCAGCGGGACAGTCAATTTCGTGGAAGCTTTCTTT. It yields the protein CASSGTVNFVEAFF.

This clonotype was observed a few times. The J gene is TRBJ1-6, the V gene TRBV2; no clear D. The CDR3 is made up of 14 amino acids. Deletions cut 6 bases from V and 10 bases from J, with 16 bases between. Germline V lookup: CDR1 SNHLY, CDR2 FYNNEI. CDR3 region: CASRKAGSTSPLHF. CDR3 DNA sequence: TGTGCCAGCAGAAAGGCCGGGTCAACATCACCCCTCCACTTT.

This clonotype was detected a few times. J is TRBJ2-1 and V is TRBV7-9; 14 bases map to TRBD2. CDR3 size: 16 residues. Per the germline V gene, CDR1 is SEHNR and CDR2 is FQNEAQ (reference sequence). The junction had 8 bases not matched to a gene; V was cut back by 4 bases and J by 9 bases. CDR3 DNA: TGTGCCAGCAGCTCCCTGACTAGCGGGAGGGCTGGTGAGCAGTTCTTC. As protein: CASSSLTSGRAGEQFF.

This chain joins TRBV4-1 and TRBJ1-1; D uncertain. V was clipped by 0 bases and J by 5 bases, with 10 bases between them. This CDR3 is built from 14 residues. From germline, CDR1 is MGHRA and CDR2 YSYEKL. CDR3 sequence (DNA): TGCGCCAGCAGCCAAGAGGTCACCCAAACTGAAGCTTTCTTT. Translation: CASSQEVTQTEAFF.

Many counts were recorded for this clonotype. The rearrangement joins TRBV7-2 to TRBJ2-2, with D possibly TRBD2 on 5 matching bases. The length of the CDR3 is 15 residues. With 1 base removed from V and 7 bases from J, the gap between germline ends came to 13 bases. Germline V gene lookup returns CDR1 SGHTA and CDR2 FQGNSA. CDR3 nucleotide sequence: TGTGCCAGCAGCTTAGGTCGTAGCGTCAGCGGGGAGCTGTTTTTT. It encodes CASSLGRSVSGELFF.

The chain joins TRBV5-4 to TRBJ2-3, with TRBD1 identical over 8 bases. J gave up 3 bases and V 4 bases, and 10 bases lay outside the gene matches. CDR1 and CDR2 from the germline V gene are SGHNT and YYREEE (reference sequence). The CDR3 extends over 16 amino acids. CDR3: CASSPPGGLVTDTQYF. In nucleotides, the CDR3 is TGTGCCAGCAGCCCCCCAGGGGGCTTGGTAACAGATACGCAGTATTTT.

This clonotype turned up a few times. The rearrangement uses TRBV7-6 and TRBJ1-1; no definite D call. V dropped 1 base and J dropped 1 base, with 13 bases sitting between them. The CDR3 loop spans 16 amino acids. The germline V gene encodes CDR1 SGHVS and CDR2 FNYEAQ. The CDR3 bases are TGTGCCAGCAGCTTAGTTCTCGGGGTCCAGAACACTGAAGCTTTCTTT. Protein: CASSLVLGVQNTEAFF.

V and J are TRBV27 and TRBJ2-1, with no clear D. Germline CDR1 MNHEY, CDR2 SMNVEV (reference sequence). Between the trimmed V and J ends, which lost 5 bases and 0 bases, there was a span of 11 bases. The CDR3 covers 15 residues. This CDR3 is CASSNQASSYNEQFF. The CDR3 nucleotides read TGTGCCAGCAGTAACCAGGCTAGCTCCTACAATGAGCAGTTCTTC.

This clonotype appeared a few times. V usage is TRBV7-9 and J usage is TRBJ2-1; 8 bases are a match to TRBD2. The J segment lost 6 bases and the V segment lost 6 bases, leaving 1 base of the junction unmatched. Germline lookup yields CDR1 SEHNR and CDR2 FQNEAQ (reference sequence). This CDR3 has 12 residues. This CDR3 reads CASRTSVNEQFF. CDR3 DNA: TGTGCCAGCAGGACTAGCGTCAATGAGCAGTTCTTC.

V gene TRBV10-3 combines with J gene TRBJ1-5, with D unresolved. The CDR3 sequence is 15 residues long. The ends were cut back, 3 bases at V and 2 bases at J, with 11 bases in the middle. Looked up from germline, CDR1 is ENHRY and CDR2 is SYGVKD. The CDR3 sequence: CAISEGPNGNQPQHF. The CDR3 DNA is TGTGCCATCAGTGAAGGACCAAACGGCAATCAGCCCCAGCATTTT.

This clonotype was counted between two and nine times. This chain joins TRBV12-3 or TRBV12-4 and TRBJ2-3, with a possible D match to TRBD1 (5 bases). The V gene lost 3 bases and the J gene lost 4 bases, with 8 bases spanning the gap. The CDR3 length is 13 residues. The CDR3 DNA reads TGTGCCAGCAGTTTCAGGGAAGCAGATACGCAGTATTTT. It codes for CASSFREADTQYF.

In the case of this clonotype: Germline is not matched at one junction end, which may reflect a read error. The J gene is TRBJ2-4, the V gene TRBV12-3 or TRBV12-4, with TRBD2 matching over 8 bases. CDR3 size: 16 residues. The CDR3 loop is CASRNSGIGAKNSQYF. The CDR3 DNA is TGTGCCAGCAGAAATAGCGGGATCGGGGCCAAAAACAGTCAGTACTTC.

This chain links TRBV4-1 with TRBJ1-5; D unresolved. Trimming left V 0 bases short and J 7 bases short, with 13 bases between. The germline gives CDR1 MGHRA, CDR2 YSYEKL. The length of the CDR3 is 15 residues. The CDR3 reads CASSQDRSLGQPQHF. CDR3 sequence (DNA): TGCGCCAGCAGCCAAGATCGGTCCCTTGGGCAGCCCCAGCATTTT.

This clonotype has just a few counts. The chain carries TRBV7-2 and TRBJ2-3, with 8 bases identical to TRBD2. The CDR3 has 15 amino acids. Germline-derived CDR1 and CDR2 are SGHTA and FQGNSA. After removal of 2 bases from V and 6 bases from J, the junction contained 7 bases not matched to a gene. The chain's CDR3 is CASSLLSGSYDTQYF. The CDR3 nucleotides read TGTGCCAGCAGCTTACTAAGCGGGAGCTATGATACGCAGTATTTT.

This clonotype was detected ten times or more. The chain combines TRBV2 with TRBJ2-1; 10 bases align to TRBD2. Germline V gene sequence: CDR1 SNHLY, CDR2 FYNNEI. V was clipped by 3 bases and J by 0 bases; unmatched bases: 5. The CDR3 consists of 17 residues. The DNA of the CDR3 is TGTGCCAGCAGTGAGCGGACTAGCGGAAGCTCCTACAATGAGCAGTTCTTC. Translating it yields CASSERTSGSSYNEQFF.

This clonotype occurred many times. V usage is TRBV4-1 and J usage is TRBJ1-3, with D unclear. The CDR3 runs 15 residues. Germline V gene sequence: CDR1 MGHRA, CDR2 YSYEKL. Trimming took off 1 base at V and 0 bases at J, with 7 bases between the two ends. CDR3 bases: TGCGCCAGCAGCCAAGTTCCCGACTCTGGAAACACCATATATTTT. It yields the protein CASSQVPDSGNTIYF.

Points on this clonotype: A junction boundary mismatches the germline segment, possibly from a read error. V and J are TRBV19 and TRBJ2-7; 7 positions agree with TRBD2. The CDR3 covers 19 residues. In germline, CDR1 is LNHDA, CDR2 SQIVND (reference sequence). Written as DNA, the CDR3 is TGTCCCAGTAGATGGGAGGGAGGTTTTCCTCCTTCGAGCTCCTACGAGCAGTACTTC. It is translated as CPSRWEGGFPPSSSYEQYF.

This clonotype was seen a few times. V usage is TRBV28 and J usage is TRBJ2-3, with 8 positions matching TRBD1. The length of the CDR3 is 14 residues. The germline V gene encodes CDR1 MDHEN and CDR2 SYDVKM. The J segment lost 3 bases and the V segment lost 6 bases, leaving 5 bases of the junction unmatched. The DNA of the CDR3 is TGTGCCAGCAGACTGACAGGGGTAACAGATACGCAGTATTTT. It encodes CASRLTGVTDTQYF.

The V call is TRBV6-5, the J call TRBJ2-3, with 11 bases fitting TRBD2. The CDR3 runs to 15 residues. Trimming took 6 bases from V and 10 from J; bases not matched to a gene: 12. CDR1 and CDR2 from the germline V gene are MNHEY and SVGAGI. The CDR3 loop reads CASRPIRTSGLPQYF. The CDR3 nucleotides are TGTGCCAGCAGGCCAATAAGGACTAGCGGGTTGCCGCAGTATTTT.

This clonotype came up many times. The CDR3 DNA follows: TGTGCCAGCAGTTTACGACTGGGGGGGAACTATGGCTACACCTTC. Translation gives CASSLRLGGNYGYTF. This chain connects TRBV27 to TRBJ1-2, with D possibly matching TRBD1 (5 bases). The CDR3 is 15 amino acids. V was trimmed by 2 bases and J by 2 bases, leaving 12 bases between them. The germline V gene has CDR1 MNHEY and CDR2 SMNVEV (reference sequence).

This clonotype was observed a handful of times. The rearrangement joins TRBV7-9 to TRBJ1-2; 9 bases match TRBD1. J was trimmed by 8 bases and V by 5 bases; bases with no gene match: 15. Germline V gives CDR1 SEHNR, CDR2 FQNEAQ (reference sequence). The CDR3 contains 16 residues. In DNA, the CDR3 is TGTGCCAGCAGCCACCCGGGACAGGGAATGGGAAAAGGCTACACCTTC. This translates into CASSHPGQGMGKGYTF. Full variable domain (rest looked up from reference TRBV7-9 and TRBJ1-2): DTGVSQNPRHKITKRGQNVTFRCDPISEHNRLYWYRQTLGQGPEFLTYFQNEAQLEKSRLLSDRFSAERPKGSFSTLEIQRTEQGDSAMYLCASSHPGQGMGKGYTFGSGTRLTVV.

The chain uses TRBV6-2 or TRBV6-3 and TRBJ1-1; 7 nucleotides match TRBD1. J gave up 6 bases and V 10 bases, and 5 bases lay outside the gene matches. The CDR3 contains 11 residues. Germline loops: CDR1 MNHEY, CDR2 SVGEGT. The CDR3 is CAIRGSAEAFF. For the CDR3, the DNA is TGTGCCATCAGGGGGAGCGCTGAAGCTTTCTTT.

This clonotype has a count of ten or more. The chain combines TRBV7-2 with TRBJ1-5, with 9 bases fitting TRBD1. Germline V gene data show CDR1 as SGHTA and CDR2 as FQGNSA. The CDR3 contains 16 residues. With V trimmed by 4 bases and J by 4 bases, 8 bases remained unmatched. The CDR3 spells CASSSNRGLSNQPQHF. The CDR3 nucleotides read TGTGCCAGCAGCTCCAACAGGGGGCTCAGTAATCAGCCCCAGCATTTT.

Judged by abundance, this clonotype is medium-sized (0.01 to 0.1%). The chain couples TRBV7-8 to TRBJ1-5; no clear D gene. This CDR3 spans 15 amino acids. V was pared by 4 bases and J by 3 bases, with 13 bases between. Germline lookup yields CDR1 SGHVS and CDR2 FQNEAQ. The CDR3, as DNA: TGTGCCAGCAGCTCCCCCGGGGAGACCAATCAGCCCCAGCATTTT. Protein sequence: CASSSPGETNQPQHF.